The clone carrying this T cell receptor beta chain is categorized as medium-sized. What it recognizes is unknown. RNA extraction and reverse transcription yielded cDNA as sequencing template. Clones were sequenced by immunoSEQ multiplex PCR, and TCRdb holds only the in-frame ones, with some missing. The repertoire holds around 210,000 clones, approximately 53% seen once, with approximately 4.9% in the top ten. With 5 bases removed from V and 4 bases from J, the gap between germline ends came to 9 bases. CDR1 and CDR2 (germline): LNHDA, SQIVND (reference sequence). The CDR3 totals 14 residues. PBMCs yielded sorted CD4+ and CD8+ T cells. The sample belongs to a study of CD8+ T cells in alopecia areata. Notes on the study in general: In scalp samples, resident alphabeta T cells of normal skin are also sequenced. Possibly because of HLA-related factors, TCR sharing was less clear across patients than in mice. Lesional scalp, especially alopecia totalis/universalis, showed higher clonality than normal scalp.

Sequencing was performed on CD8+ T cells sorted from blood. The chain employs TRBV19 and TRBJ1-6; D is uncertain. The clonotype comes from a human donor in good health. CDR3 region: CASSPGPYNSPLHF. The DNA for the CDR3 is TGTGCCAGTAGTCCAGGACCTTATAATTCACCCCTCCACTTT.